The entry below describes one T cell receptor (beta chain). At least ten counts were recorded for this clone. Its antigen remains unidentified. Base quality data are lacking; no much larger clone is found one base away. The data are from a study of T cells after posttransplantation cyclophosphamide (dated by TCRdb to about 2016). Looking at the study overall: The study tracked T cell repertoire reconstitution by TRB sequencing after myeloablative bone marrow transplantation using posttransplantation cyclophosphamide as GVHD prophylaxis. Public TRB sequences were searched against a database of over 3,600 sequences associated with responses to pathogens, tumor antigens, self-antigens and alloantigens. Antigen receptor sequencing covered samples from a few dozen PTCy-treated patients and 16 of their related bone marrow donors. TRA and TRB clonality were tightly correlated in 9 or 10 samples, so subsequent TCR analyses focused on TRB only. Up to 3 additional blood samples from 2 to 5.2 years after transplant were also TRB-sequenced in 3 patients, as was pretransplant blood from several patients. Blood from all 34 PTCy patients who had 1-year posttransplant specimens underwent TRB sequencing.

Genomic DNA was the input for TRB sequencing, which was run either with the immunoSEQ assay at survey resolution or with the hsTCRB kit. Processing in the source paper ran as follows. The immunoSEQ software was used for initial read processing, and the LymphoSeq R package was used for repertoire analyses. Clonality was computed as 1 minus normalized Shannon entropy, and a Gini coefficient was also calculated for each TRB dataset. To infer phenotypes in unsorted samples, TRB sequences from sorted subsets of the recipient or donor were mapped onto unsorted samples from the same recipient. The source is immuneACCESS, and TCRdb retained only in-frame sequences with V and J called. Part of the clones is not carried over; for the studies checked, unresolved V genes explain less than half of this, and the remainder is unexplained. From that table come the V and J calls and clone size; the DNA was used to work out D and trimming. Listed for this sample are around 8,000 clones, none observed only a single time. The ten biggest clones cover 6% of the sample.

CDR3 length: 11 amino acids, cysteine to phenylalanine. CDR3 DNA only is kept here, 33 bases in frame from base 1. Relative to germline, V is 5 bases shorter and J is 8 bases shorter, with 9 bases between their ends. The germline V gene yields SGHAT for CDR1 and FQNNGV for CDR2. What the study reported, not specific to this receptor: The TRB repertoires of T cells infiltrating skin or GI tract showed only limited overlap with the TRB repertoires of T cells in blood. Across roughly 40 patients, recipient CMV seropositivity and CMV reactivation were highly associated with TRB clonality; PTCy diversity was similar to CNI/methotrexate controls. Donor-recipient similarity was low at 1-2 months but increased during the first year, and donor CD8+ memory clones often dominated later blood repertoires.

Reading the label with the study, this specimen's treatment or condition is: high-dose cyclophosphamide on days +3 and +4 as single-agent GVHD prophylaxis. For conditioning, the PTCy patients got busulfan and fludarabine, then a related or unrelated marrow graft, followed by cyclophosphamide on days +3 and +4. PTCy-treated patients were drawn from a prospective multi-institutional clinical trial. Peripheral blood and bone marrow mononuclear cells were isolated by Ficoll-Hypaque density centrifugation and were cryopreserved. The chain was built from TRBV11-2 and TRBJ1-1; no D segment can be confidently identified. The starting material was PBMCs, obtained after an allogeneic stem cell transplant with post-transplant cyclophosphamide. This sequence originates from a male patient aged 25 to 39 who received an allogeneic stem cell transplant from an unrelated donor, was CMV-positive, and had acute and chronic GVHD. After a transplant, the graft donor may have provided part of the T cells. CDR3 reads: CASSPRTEAFF. The base sequence is TGTGCCAGCAGCCCCCGTACAGAAGCTTTCTTT.